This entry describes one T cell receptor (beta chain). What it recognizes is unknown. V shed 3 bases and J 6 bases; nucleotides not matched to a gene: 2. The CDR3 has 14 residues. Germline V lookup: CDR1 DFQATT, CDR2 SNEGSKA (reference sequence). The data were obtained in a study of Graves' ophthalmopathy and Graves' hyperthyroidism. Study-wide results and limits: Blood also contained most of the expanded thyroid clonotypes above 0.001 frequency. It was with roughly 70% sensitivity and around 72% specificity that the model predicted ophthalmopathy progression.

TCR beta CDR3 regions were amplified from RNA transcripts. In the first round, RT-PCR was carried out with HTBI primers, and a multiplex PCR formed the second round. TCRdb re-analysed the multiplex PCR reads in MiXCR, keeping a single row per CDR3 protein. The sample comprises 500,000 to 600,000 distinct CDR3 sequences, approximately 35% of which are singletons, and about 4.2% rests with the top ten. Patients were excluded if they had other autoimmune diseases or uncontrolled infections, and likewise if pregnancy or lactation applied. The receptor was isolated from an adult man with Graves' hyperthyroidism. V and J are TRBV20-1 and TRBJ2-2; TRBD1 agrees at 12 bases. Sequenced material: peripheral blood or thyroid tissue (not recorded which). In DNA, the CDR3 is TGCAGTGCTAGGAGGGACAGGGGGCCCGGGGAGCTGTTTTTT. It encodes CSARRDRGPGELFF.